The clone carrying this T cell receptor beta chain was observed many times. Its antigen is not known. Among ophthalmopathy patients, the Clinical Activity Score reached at least 3, the NOSPECS grade reached at least 4, and duration remained under 3 months. Uncontrolled infection, other autoimmune disease, pregnancy or lactation barred patients from enrollment. CDR3 length: 12 amino acids. Germline assignment: CDR1 SNHLY and CDR2 FYNNEI. Trimming took 6 bases from V and 9 from J, leaving 12 bases between them. The record originates from a study of T cells in Graves' hyperthyroidism and ophthalmopathy. Study results and limitations: Most expanded thyroid clonotypes above 0.001 also appeared in blood.

RNA transcripts gave rise to amplified TCR beta CDR3 regions. First-round RT-PCR of the TCR CDR3 relied on the HTBI primer set. Each CDR3 protein is one row after TCRdb ran MiXCR on the multiplex PCR reads. The sample records about 380,000 distinct CDR3 sequences, approximately 17% being singletons. The source material was blood. This TCR was sampled from a man aged 18 to 29 with Graves' ophthalmopathy. This sequence joins TRBV2 and TRBJ2-1; D might be TRBD1 or TRBD2, each matching 5 bases. The CDR3 protein is CASRPRGVEQFF. DNA for the CDR3: TGTGCCAGCAGACCCCGAGGGGTTGAGCAGTTCTTC.